The text below deals with one TCR beta chain. Random hexamers were used to reverse transcribe 0.5 to 1 ug of RNA. TCRdb re-analysed the immunoSEQ multiplex PCR reads in MiXCR, keeping a single row per CDR3 protein. The sample consists of about 71,000 distinct CDR3 sequences, 93% of them appearing once. TCR beta sequencing was performed on blood CD8+ and CD4+ T cells. The CDR3 spans 13 residues. Germline loops: CDR1 SGHAT, CDR2 FQNNGV. V shed 3 bases and J shed 2 bases, with 8 bases lying between them. This sample stems from a study of CD8 T cells in Susac syndrome. The receptor comes from a human donor with Susac syndrome. The rearrangement links TRBV11-2 to TRBJ2-7; no firm D call. The specimen sequenced was CD4+ T cells from PBMCs. The CDR3 sequence: CASSFRQAYEQYF. The CDR3, as DNA: TGTGCCAGCAGCTTCAGGCAGGCCTACGAGCAGTACTTC.